Below, one TCR beta chain is given with its context. The antigen remains undetermined. The Oncomine TCR Beta short-read assay sequenced DNA from cultured CD4+ T cells. TCRdb re-derived calls from the PCR reads in MiXCR, one entry per CDR3 protein. The sample consists of about 1,400 distinct CDR3 sequences, under 15% of them appearing once. This CDR3 has 11 amino acids. Trimming pared 6 bases from V and 10 bases from J, leaving 13 bases between. Germline values: CDR1 MNHEY, CDR2 SVGEGT. This entry is derived from a study of vaccination and CD4 T cells after COVID-19. Treatment denoted: 10-day PBMC culture with coronavirus spike peptide pools or control peptides (ViraFEST assay). CD4+ T-cell collection from the unexposed donor predated the COVID-19 pandemic (2011-2018). Under the ViraFEST approach, antigen-specific T cells were expanded with peptide pools and TCRs subsequently sequenced.

Source material: CD4+ T cells from blood, cultured in vitro. The chain couples TRBV6-2 or TRBV6-3 to TRBJ2-7, with TRBD1 as a possible D gene (6 bases). The source is a human donor in good health. The CDR3 here is CASSTTGRQYF. The DNA of the CDR3 is TGTGCCAGCAGCACGACAGGCCGACAGTACTTC.